This TCR beta chain was recovered during a study of neurological immune-mediated disorders. A single record per CDR3 protein comes from TCRdb applying MiXCR to the 5' RACE reads. Counted here are 70,000 to 75,000 distinct CDR3 sequences, approximately 13% occurring once; the ten biggest clones make up 3.5% to 5.5%. Time point of the sample: longitudinal time-point 1 (baseline). This CDR3 comprises 14 residues. The V end was cut by 7 bases, the J end by 2 bases, with 9 bases between. Germline V gives CDR1 MDHEN, CDR2 SYDVKM. What was sequenced was PBMCs. This receptor was taken from a female donor with HTLV-1-associated myelopathy (HAM/TSP). The rearrangement joins TRBV28 to TRBJ2-6; D possibly corresponds to TRBD1 (5 bases). CDR3 in amino acids: CASIDSPGANVLTF. In nucleotides, the CDR3 is TGTGCCAGCATCGACAGCCCTGGGGCCAACGTCCTGACTTTC.